The rows below give T cell receptor beta chains drawn from one sample of a study of cytomegalovirus exposure and HLA in healthy donors. Profiling relied on immunoSEQ multiplex PCR, and the TCRdb table lists in-frame clones only, not all of them. The profile shows roughly 190,000 clones, roughly 9.4% of them singletons. Specimen: PBMCs. The receptor set was obtained from a woman in her 30s in good health and CMV-seropositive. Both conserved end residues are trimmed from each CDR3.

J gene | V gene | CDR3 protein
TRBJ1-4 | TRBV10-1 | ASSERQGEKLF
TRBJ1-1 | TRBV5-5 | ASSLRRLSSTEAF
TRBJ1-6 | TRBV2 | ASSRQGKNNSPLH
TRBJ2-7 | TRBV5-1 | ASRGREGGEQY
TRBJ1-2 | TRBV10-3 | AIKKAFVGYGYT
TRBJ2-7 | TRBV5-1 | ASSFGVGSYEQY
TRBJ2-5 | TRBV9 | ASSVGGGAGIQETQY
TRBJ2-5 | TRBV7-9 | ASSPFPGEETQY
TRBJ1-3 | TRBV5-1 | ASSFSPTGTAGNTIY
TRBJ1-1 | TRBV19 | ASSMDTGLTEAF
TRBJ2-1 | TRBV2 | ASRRTSGRDEQF
TRBJ2-2 | TRBV9 | ASSVDGRAGELF
TRBJ1-1 | TRBV9 | ASSVSEAALYEAF
TRBJ2-7 | TRBV7-9 | ASSPRRGISFNEQY
TRBJ1-1 | TRBV19 | ASSMGLALSTEAF
TRBJ2-1 | TRBV6-1 | ASSSGTSGNNEQF
TRBJ2-7 | TRBV2 | ASMRDRAKQY
TRBJ2-5 | TRBV2 | ASTREGLLAETQY
TRBJ1-1 | TRBV6-5 | ASSSAVRGVTEAF
TRBJ2-1 | TRBV18 | ASSVLQGASSYNEQF
TRBJ1-5 | TRBV15 | ATSPRHVGDQPQH
TRBJ1-1 | TRBV15 | ATSRGAEAF
TRBJ2-3 | TRBV11-2 | ASSLGRWNSDTQY
TRBJ2-7 | TRBV7-2 | ASSTRQGPYEQY
TRBJ1-1 | TRBV5-6 | ASSSRIRDKNTEAF
TRBJ1-1 | TRBV29-1 | SAHWGVNTEAF
TRBJ2-5 | TRBV5-1 | ASSLLGGGETQY
TRBJ2-1 | TRBV25-1 | ASSLVSGIYNEQF
TRBJ2-4 | TRBV27 | ASSSGPLAKNIQY
TRBJ1-3 | TRBV11-3 | ASSPQGGSGNTIY
TRBJ2-5 | TRBV27 | ASSTRRTSGNQETQY
TRBJ1-4 | TRBV7-9 | ASRPTGNIEKLF
TRBJ1-3 | TRBV5-1 | ASSLGGAASGNTIY
TRBJ2-3 | TRBV19 | ASTPGRAVTDTQY
TRBJ1-3 | TRBV19 | ASTSGGLTPSGNTIY
TRBJ1-1 | TRBV7-9 | ASSLGRGNTEAF
TRBJ2-7 | TRBV19 | ASRDRSHSYEQY
TRBJ2-2 | TRBV11-2 | ASSLALTGELF
TRBJ2-2 | TRBV30 | AWSDSSGTGELF
TRBJ2-7 | TRBV11-1 | ASSRTSQGNEQY
TRBJ2-2 | TRBV5-1 | ASSLGARVNTGELF
TRBJ2-7 | TRBV2 | ASRAGLAGDEQY
TRBJ2-3 | TRBV27 | ASSFSGASTDTQY
TRBJ1-1 | TRBV10-3 | ATLSPGGKNTEAF
TRBJ1-3 | TRBV5-1 | ASSLTTQGSGNTIY
TRBJ2-3 | TRBV14 | ASSQEHRLGTRQY
TRBJ2-7 | TRBV20-1 | SDGDSYEQY
TRBJ1-1 | TRBV19 | ASSNLRNTEAF
TRBJ1-1 | TRBV4-1 | ASSQVRTRGNTEAF
TRBJ1-6 | TRBV4-1 | ASSLGTANSPLH
TRBJ1-5 | TRBV9 | ASSVDQYQPQH
TRBJ2-7 | TRBV5-6 | ASISGRDSYEQY
TRBJ1-2 | TRBV7-8 | ASTSVGSRGQNYGYT
TRBJ2-5 | TRBV5-4 | ASSSRTTGEETQY
TRBJ2-1 | TRBV5-1 | ASWKGSNEQF
TRBJ2-3 | TRBV5-1 | ASSLRPGTDTQY
TRBJ1-1 | TRBV6-5 | ASSLGHVDAEAF
TRBJ2-3 | TRBV11-3 | ASSPKGENTQY
TRBJ2-7 | TRBV25-1 | ASSPEGGPSYEQY